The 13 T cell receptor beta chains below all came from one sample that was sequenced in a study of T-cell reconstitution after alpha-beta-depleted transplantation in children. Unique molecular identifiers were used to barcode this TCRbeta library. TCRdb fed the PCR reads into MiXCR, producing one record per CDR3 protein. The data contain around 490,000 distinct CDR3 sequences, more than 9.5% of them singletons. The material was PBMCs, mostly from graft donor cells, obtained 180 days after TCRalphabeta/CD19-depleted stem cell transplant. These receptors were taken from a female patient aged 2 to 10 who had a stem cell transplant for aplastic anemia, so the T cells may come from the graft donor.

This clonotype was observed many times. The CDR3 coding sequence is TGCGCCAGCAGCCAGATCGACAGGGACTCTTCACCCCTCCACTTT. Its translation: CASSQIDRDSSPLHF. The V and J genes are TRBV5-1 and TRBJ1-6; 7 nucleotides line up with TRBD1. Germline V gives CDR1 SGHRS, CDR2 YFSETQ. CDR3 size: 15 residues. Trimming cost V 4 bases and J 9 bases; bases outside gene matches: 10.

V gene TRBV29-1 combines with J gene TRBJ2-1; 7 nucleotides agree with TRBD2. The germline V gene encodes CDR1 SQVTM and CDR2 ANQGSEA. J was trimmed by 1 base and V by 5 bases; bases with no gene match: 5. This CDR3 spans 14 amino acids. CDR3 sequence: CSVPPSGSYNEQFF. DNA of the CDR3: TGCAGCGTTCCCCCTAGCGGATCCTACAATGAGCAGTTCTTC.

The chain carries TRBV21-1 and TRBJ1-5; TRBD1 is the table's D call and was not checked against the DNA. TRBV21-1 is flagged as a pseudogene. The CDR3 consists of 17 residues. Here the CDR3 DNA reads TGTGCCAGCAGCAAAGCGCTAGGGGGCAGAGCCAATCAGCCCCAGCATTTT. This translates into CASSKALGGRANQPQHF.

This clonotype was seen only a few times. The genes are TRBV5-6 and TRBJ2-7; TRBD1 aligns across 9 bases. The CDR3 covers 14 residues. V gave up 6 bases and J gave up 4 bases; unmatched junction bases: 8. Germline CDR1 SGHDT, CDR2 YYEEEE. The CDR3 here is CASKDRGRGYEQYF. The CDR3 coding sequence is TGTGCCAGCAAGGACAGGGGACGAGGATACGAGCAGTACTTC.

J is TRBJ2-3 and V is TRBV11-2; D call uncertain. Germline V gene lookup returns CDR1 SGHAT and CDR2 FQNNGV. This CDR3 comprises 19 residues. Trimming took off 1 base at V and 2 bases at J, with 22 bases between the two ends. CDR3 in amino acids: CASSLVPSSGRSTTDTQYF. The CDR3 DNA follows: TGTGCCAGCAGCTTAGTTCCCAGTTCGGGCAGAAGCACCACAGATACGCAGTATTTT. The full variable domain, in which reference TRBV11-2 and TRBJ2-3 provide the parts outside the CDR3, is EAGVAQSPRYKIIEKRQSVAFWCNPISGHATLYWYQQILGQGPKLLIQFQNNGVVDDSQLPKDRFSAERLKGVDSTLKIQPAKLEDSAVYLCASSLVPSSGRSTTDTQYFGPGTRLTVL.

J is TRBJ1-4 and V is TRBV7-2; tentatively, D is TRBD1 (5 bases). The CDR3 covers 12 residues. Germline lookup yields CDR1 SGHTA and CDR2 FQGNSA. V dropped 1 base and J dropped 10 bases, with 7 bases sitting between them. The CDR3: CASSLGGRKLFF. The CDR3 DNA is TGTGCCAGCAGCTTAGGGGGCAGAAAACTGTTTTTT.

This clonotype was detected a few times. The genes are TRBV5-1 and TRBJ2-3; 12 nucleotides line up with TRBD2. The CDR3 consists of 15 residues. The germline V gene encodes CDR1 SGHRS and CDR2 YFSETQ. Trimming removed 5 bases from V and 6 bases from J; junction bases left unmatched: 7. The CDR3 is CASSPTSGRTDTQYF. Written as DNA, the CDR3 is TGCGCCAGCAGTCCAACTAGCGGGAGGACGGATACGCAGTATTTT.

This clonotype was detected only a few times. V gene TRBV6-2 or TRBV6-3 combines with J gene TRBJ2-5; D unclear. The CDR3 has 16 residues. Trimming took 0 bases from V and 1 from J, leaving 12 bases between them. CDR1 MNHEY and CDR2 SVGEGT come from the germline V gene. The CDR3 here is CASSYSGLVGQETQYF. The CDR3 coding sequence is TGTGCCAGCAGTTACTCGGGTCTAGTGGGCCAAGAGACCCAGTACTTC.

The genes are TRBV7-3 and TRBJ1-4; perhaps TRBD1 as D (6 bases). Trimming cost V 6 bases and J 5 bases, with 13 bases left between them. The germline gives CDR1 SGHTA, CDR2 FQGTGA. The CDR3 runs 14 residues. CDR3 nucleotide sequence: TGTGCCAGCAGGCGACTCGGACAGAATGAAAAACTGTTTTTT. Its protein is CASRRLGQNEKLFF.

CDR3 nucleotides: TGTGCCAGCTCACCTGGCCAGGTCACCGGGGAGCTGTTTTTT. Translating gives CASSPGQVTGELFF. V gene TRBV18 combines with J gene TRBJ2-2; D not resolved. CDR1 and CDR2 from the germline V gene are KGHSH and LQKENI. CDR3 length: 14 amino acids. V gave up 3 bases and J gave up 4 bases, with 9 bases separating them.

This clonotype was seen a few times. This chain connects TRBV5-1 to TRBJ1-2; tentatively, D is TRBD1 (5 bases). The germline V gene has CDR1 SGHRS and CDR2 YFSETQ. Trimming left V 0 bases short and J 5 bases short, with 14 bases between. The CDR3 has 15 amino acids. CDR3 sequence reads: CASSLGRQREYGYTF. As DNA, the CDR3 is TGCGCCAGCAGCTTGGGGAGACAGCGCGAGTATGGCTACACCTTC.

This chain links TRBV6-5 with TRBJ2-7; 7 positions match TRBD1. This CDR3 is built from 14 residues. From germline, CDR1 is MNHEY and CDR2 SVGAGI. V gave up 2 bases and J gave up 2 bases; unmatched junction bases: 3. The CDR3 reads CASSYTDRAYEQYF. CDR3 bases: TGTGCCAGCAGTTACACCGACAGGGCCTACGAGCAGTACTTC.

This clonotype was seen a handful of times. CDR3 residues: CASSRSGTISYGYTF. CDR3 bases: TGTGCCAGTAGTAGAAGCGGGACCATTTCCTATGGCTACACCTTC. The chain uses TRBV19 and TRBJ1-2; TRBD1 is a possible D gene (5 bases). Germline CDR1 and CDR2: LNHDA and SQIVND (reference sequence). The CDR3 sequence is 15 residues long. V gave up 4 bases and J gave up 4 bases, with 16 bases separating them.